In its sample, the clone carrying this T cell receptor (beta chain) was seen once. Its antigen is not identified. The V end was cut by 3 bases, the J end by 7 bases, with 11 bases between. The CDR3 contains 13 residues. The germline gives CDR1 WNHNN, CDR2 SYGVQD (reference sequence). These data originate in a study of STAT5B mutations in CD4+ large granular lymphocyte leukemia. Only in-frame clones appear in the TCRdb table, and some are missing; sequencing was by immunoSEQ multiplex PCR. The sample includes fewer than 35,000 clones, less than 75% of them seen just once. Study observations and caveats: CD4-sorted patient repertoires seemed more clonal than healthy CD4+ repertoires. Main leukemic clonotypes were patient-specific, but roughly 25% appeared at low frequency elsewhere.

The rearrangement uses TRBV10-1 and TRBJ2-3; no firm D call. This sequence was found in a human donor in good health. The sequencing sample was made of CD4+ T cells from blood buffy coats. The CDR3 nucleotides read TGCGCCAGCAGTGACGTGGCTACGAATACGCAGTATTTT. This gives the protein CASSDVATNTQYF.